These T cell receptor beta chains were read from a single sample in a study of blood T cell repertoires in COVID-19. The protocol was immunoSEQ multiplex PCR, while the TCRdb copy is restricted to in-frame clones and leaves out a portion. This repertoire shows 45,000 to 65,000 clones, about four fifths found once; its top ten account for roughly 23%. The sample comprised peripheral blood. The receptor source for this set is a human donor in a cohort sampled during active COVID-19. The CDR3 runs from the conserved cysteine through the conserved F or W. D genes are given only for firm matches. For some rows the clone size is stated as once, few or many, or as a class when expanded; others skip it.

TRBJ2-1,TRBV7-3,TRBD2,-,TGTGCCAGCAGCTCTCACTGGGGGGAGGGCAATGAGCAGTTCTTC,CASSSHWGEGNEQFF
TRBJ1-5,TRBV20-1,-,-,TGCAGTGCTAGTGTGGGCAGGGGTAGGTTCAATCAGCCCCAGCATTTT,CSASVGRGRFNQPQHF
TRBJ1-1,TRBV12-3/TRBV12-4,-,-,TGTGCCAGCAGCCTGAGGAATACTGAAGCTTTCTTT,CASSLRNTEAFF
TRBJ2-7,TRBV3-1/TRBV3-2,-,-,TGTGCCAGCAGCGCGAGGCCCTCCTACGAGCAGTACTTC,CASSARPSYEQYF
TRBJ1-2,TRBV4-1,-,-,TGCGCCAGCAGCCAAGTAACGGCAGGGGATAACTATGGCTACACCTTC,CASSQVTAGDNYGYTF
TRBJ2-1,TRBV7-2,TRBD2,-,TGTGCCAGCAGCTTGAATAGCGGGAGTCACGAGCAGTTCTTC,CASSLNSGSHEQFF
TRBJ2-1,TRBV3-1/TRBV3-2,-,-,TGTGCCAGCAGCCGCGCATCAGGGGAGCAGTTCTTC,CASSRASGEQFF
TRBJ2-1,TRBV11-2,-,-,TGTGCCAGCAGCCCCCTCTTTAGCTACAATGAGCAGTTCTTC,CASSPLFSYNEQFF
TRBJ1-1,TRBV11-1,-,-,TGTGCCAGCAGCTTAGTGAGGTCGATGAACACTGAAGCTTTCTTT,CASSLVRSMNTEAFF
TRBJ1-5,TRBV7-2,-,-,TGTGCCAGCAGCTTCGACACTAATCAGCCCCAGCATTTT,CASSFDTNQPQHF
TRBJ1-5,TRBV19,-,-,TGTGCCAGTAGTACAGGGCAGGGCGACCAGCCCCAGCATTTT,CASSTGQGDQPQHF
TRBJ1-1,TRBV5-5,-,-,TGTGCCAGCAGCTCCGACGCAGGAACGGCTTTCTTT,CASSSDAGTAFF
TRBJ1-3,TRBV10-2,-,-,TGCGCCAGCAGCGTTGGGCAGCTACCCTCTGGAAACACCATATATTTT,CASSVGQLPSGNTIYF
TRBJ1-5,TRBV9,-,many,TGTGCCAGCAGCGTAGATGGCAGTCAGCCCCAGCATTTT,CASSVDGSQPQHF
TRBJ2-7,TRBV11-2,-,-,TGTGCCACAGACTACGAGCAGTACTTC,CATDYEQYF